The next 25 T cell receptor beta chains were all read from a single sample in a study of T-cell memory formation after mild COVID-19. TCRdb re-derived calls from the 5' RACE reads in MiXCR, one entry per CDR3 protein. The sample consists of about 360,000 distinct CDR3 sequences, 13% to 15% of them appearing once. Specimen: PBMCs or a T cell subset sorted from them (not recorded which). All receptors come from a man between 18 and 35 years old who had mild COVID-19 (a few samples of this study predate the infection). Cell type and time point are not known.

This rearrangement joins TRBV7-9 to TRBJ2-2; D gene ambiguous. From germline, CDR1 is SEHNR and CDR2 FQNEAQ (reference sequence). V dropped 3 bases and J dropped 4 bases, with 9 bases sitting between them. This CDR3 spans 14 amino acids. The DNA of the CDR3 is TGTGCCAGCAGCTTGAGTCAGTCCACCGGGGAGCTGTTTTTT. Translated, it gives CASSLSQSTGELFF.

This clonotype was observed a handful of times. The rearrangement links TRBV7-9 to TRBJ2-5; D uncertain. The CDR3 length is 13 residues. With 8 bases removed from V and 3 bases from J, the gap between germline ends came to 13 bases. Germline V CDR1 and CDR2: SEHNR, FQNEAQ (reference sequence). This chain's CDR3 is CASSSNPEETQYF. The CDR3 coding sequence is TGTGCCAGCTCCTCAAACCCAGAAGAGACCCAGTACTTC.

This sequence joins TRBV5-6 and TRBJ1-2, with D unresolved. Germline values: CDR1 SGHDT, CDR2 YYEEEE. This CDR3 comprises 13 residues. Trimming took 2 bases from V and 7 from J, leaving 12 bases between them. CDR3 sequence reads: CASSFGHPGGYTF. Written as DNA, the CDR3 is TGTGCCAGCAGCTTTGGGCACCCGGGTGGCTACACCTTC.

The V gene is TRBV6-5, the J gene TRBJ2-1; 7 bases align to TRBD1. The ends lost 8 bases at V and 9 bases at J; junction bases unmatched: 10. CDR1 is MNHEY and CDR2 is SVGAGI in the germline V gene. This CDR3 contains 13 residues. This chain's CDR3 is CASSGQGVGEQFF. CDR3 DNA sequence: TGTGCCAGCTCCGGGCAGGGGGTCGGTGAGCAGTTCTTC.

The CDR3 nucleotides read TGTGCCAGCTCATCCTCCTCCTCCTACGAGCAGTACTTC. Amino acids: CASSSSSSYEQYF. This rearrangement joins TRBV18 to TRBJ2-7; D gene uncertain. The CDR3 length is 13 residues. Germline CDR1 KGHSH, CDR2 LQKENI. The V and J ends lost 5 bases and 0 bases respectively, with 8 bases between them.

This CDR3 reads CASSSDRGDSPLHF. CDR3 nucleotides: TGTGCCAGCAGTTCGGACAGGGGGGATTCACCCCTCCACTTT. V gene TRBV2 combines with J gene TRBJ1-6; 10 nucleotides agree with TRBD1. Unmatched junction bases numbered 3, after V lost 5 bases and J lost 8 bases. Germline CDR1 is SNHLY and CDR2 is FYNNEI. This CDR3 region has 14 residues.

This clonotype showed up just a few times. This chain uses TRBV2 with TRBJ1-2, with D maybe TRBD1 (5 bases). CDR3 size: 15 residues. From germline, CDR1 is SNHLY and CDR2 FYNNEI. V was cut by 7 bases and J by 8 bases, with 23 bases left in between. DNA of the CDR3: TGTGCCAGCACCCTTTCCGGGACGGCCCAAGGGGGCTACACCTTC. Residues: CASTLSGTAQGGYTF.

V and J are TRBV10-3 and TRBJ2-5, with D maybe TRBD1 (6 bases). CDR1 ENHRY and CDR2 SYGVKD come from the germline V gene. V lost 7 bases and J 7 bases, leaving 16 bases between the germline ends. The CDR3 has 13 residues. CDR3 in amino acids: CAITSDRLGTQYF. The CDR3 DNA reads as TGTGCCATCACCTCCGACAGGCTTGGGACCCAGTACTTC.

This clonotype was seen at least ten times. The gene calls are TRBV7-8 and TRBJ1-1; weak D call: TRBD1 (6 bases). The CDR3 contains 16 residues. V dropped 4 bases and J dropped 5 bases, with 20 bases sitting between them. CDR1 SGHVS and CDR2 FQNEAQ come from the germline V gene. Here the CDR3 reads CASSSMGAGERTEAFF. In DNA form, the CDR3 reads TGTGCCAGCAGCTCAATGGGGGCAGGGGAGAGGACTGAAGCTTTCTTT.

This chain connects TRBV25-1 to TRBJ1-1; D is ambiguous. V shed 6 bases and J shed 5 bases, with 19 bases lying between them. The CDR3 runs to 15 residues. CDR1 and CDR2 from the germline V gene are MGHDK and SYGVNS. In nucleotides, the CDR3 is TGTGCCAGCAGCTATGGGTCGTGGGGAAGGACTGAAGCTTTCTTT. Protein product: CASSYGSWGRTEAFF. The variable domain in full, with the rest retrieved from reference TRBV25-1 and TRBJ1-1, is EADIYQTPRYLVIGTGKKITLECSQTMGHDKMYWYQQDPGMELHLIHYSYGVNSTEKGDLSSESTVSRIRTEHFPLTLESARPSHTSQYLCASSYGSWGRTEAFFGQGTRLTVV.

This clonotype was seen at least ten times. The V and J genes are TRBV4-1 and TRBJ2-1; 8 nucleotides line up with TRBD2. Germline V gives CDR1 MGHRA, CDR2 YSYEKL. The CDR3 consists of 16 residues. Trimming took 5 bases from V and 7 from J; bases not matched to a gene: 13. The DNA for the CDR3 is TGCGCCAGCAGCAACGGGGGGGCCTTACCTGGGAATGAGCAGTTCTTC. Protein product: CASSNGGALPGNEQFF.

V usage is TRBV3-1 and J usage is TRBJ2-5; TRBD2 matches at 12 bases. Unmatched junction bases numbered 6, after V lost 5 bases and J lost 5 bases. The germline V gene has CDR1 LGHDT and CDR2 YNNKEL (reference sequence). There are 15 residues in the CDR3. CDR3 sequence reads: CASSYWTSGAETQYF. The CDR3, as DNA: TGTGCCAGCAGCTACTGGACTAGCGGGGCTGAGACCCAGTACTTC.

The chain joins TRBV2 to TRBJ1-2; D not resolved. The CDR3 runs to 13 residues. Germline V gene lookup returns CDR1 SNHLY and CDR2 FYNNEI. Trimming pared 6 bases from V and 7 bases from J, leaving 15 bases between. The CDR3, as DNA: TGTGCCAGCAGAGCTTTCCCAGAGGGTGGCTACACCTTC. It translates to CASRAFPEGGYTF.

V usage is TRBV9 and J usage is TRBJ1-2, with D hard to call. The germline CDR1 and CDR2 sequences are SGDLS and YYNGEE. V was trimmed by 3 bases and J by 3 bases, leaving 6 bases between them. The length of the CDR3 is 12 residues. The CDR3 coding sequence is TGTGCCAGCAGCGCAGCGGACTATGGCTACACCTTC. Amino acids: CASSAADYGYTF.

There are a few counts of this clonotype. The chain links TRBV6-5 to TRBJ2-7, with 9 bases aligning to TRBD1. The ends lost 7 bases at V and 2 bases at J; junction bases unmatched: 9. CDR1 MNHEY and CDR2 SVGAGI come from the germline V gene. The CDR3 is 15 residues long. CDR3 in amino acids: CASTLRTGEAYEQYV. CDR3 sequence (DNA): TGTGCCAGCACCTTACGGACAGGGGAAGCCTACGAGCAGTACGTC.

This clonotype was picked up a small number of times. The chain uses TRBV6-2 or TRBV6-3 and TRBJ2-1; D remains ambiguous. Germline CDR1 and CDR2: MNHEY and SVGEGT. Trimming cost V 4 bases and J 8 bases, with 9 bases left between them. This CDR3 is 12 amino acids long. In DNA form, the CDR3 reads TGTGCCAGCAGTTCCCGGCCTGATGAGCAGTTCTTC. Encoded protein: CASSSRPDEQFF.

This clonotype was seen more than once but under ten times. J is TRBJ2-3 and V is TRBV11-2; TRBD2 aligns across 11 bases. V gave up 8 bases and J gave up 11 bases; unmatched junction bases: 3. The CDR3 is 11 amino acids. Germline V gene data show CDR1 as SGHAT and CDR2 as FQNNGV. This CDR3 reads CASRLAGGQYF. The CDR3 DNA reads TGTGCCAGCCGGCTAGCGGGGGGGCAGTATTTT.

The chain employs TRBV6-5 and TRBJ2-2, with D possibly TRBD1 on 6 matching bases. This CDR3 region has 13 residues. Germline V gene lookup returns CDR1 MNHEY and CDR2 SVGAGI. Between the trimmed V and J ends, which lost 2 bases and 7 bases, there was a span of 8 bases. The CDR3 reads CASSYQGIGELFF. CDR3 DNA: TGTGCCAGCAGTTACCAGGGGATCGGGGAGCTGTTTTTT.

This clonotype has just a few counts. V gene TRBV10-3 combines with J gene TRBJ1-2; D unresolved. V lost 0 bases and J 0 bases, leaving 11 bases between the germline ends. The germline gives CDR1 ENHRY, CDR2 SYGVKD. This CDR3 is built from 16 residues. CDR3 residues: CAISESITATNYGYTF. The CDR3 DNA follows: TGTGCCATCAGTGAGTCAATTACAGCAACTAACTATGGCTACACCTTC.

This clonotype has a handful of counts. The chain combines TRBV11-1 with TRBJ2-1, with TRBD2 matching over 10 bases. CDR3 length equals 16 residues. In germline, CDR1 is SGHAT, CDR2 FQDESV (reference sequence). The V gene end was trimmed by 1 base and the J gene end by 5 bases; junction bases not matched to a gene: 5. CDR3 in DNA: TGTGCCAGCAGCTTAGTGTTACTAGCGGGGAACAATGAGCAGTTCTTC. It translates to CASSLVLLAGNNEQFF.

As to this clonotype: At one end the junction does not follow the germline gene, possibly because of a read error. The chain recombines TRBV6-6 with TRBJ1-5, with 8 bases fitting TRBD1. Germline CDR1 is MNHNY and CDR2 is SVGAGI (reference sequence). The CDR3 spans 16 residues. CDR3 sequence: CASSGPVAGGRQPQNF. CDR3 nucleotide sequence: TGTGCCAGCAGTGGCCCGGTGGCAGGGGGCCGTCAGCCCCAGAATTTT.

There are a few counts of this clonotype. The chain has TRBV4-2 and TRBJ2-2, with D unclear. CDR1 and CDR2 from the germline V gene are LGHNA and YNFKEQ. The CDR3 length is 15 residues. The V end was cut by 0 bases, the J end by 1 base, with 6 bases between. The CDR3 region has the DNA TGTGCCAGCAGCCAAGAGCCAGGGAACACCGGGGAGCTGTTTTTT. It yields the protein CASSQEPGNTGELFF.

The genes are TRBV25-1 and TRBJ2-1, with a possible D match to TRBD2 (5 bases). Looked up from germline, CDR1 is MGHDK and CDR2 is SYGVNS. This CDR3 is 13 amino acids long. The V and J ends lost 4 bases and 8 bases respectively, with 12 bases between them. The DNA of the CDR3 is TGTGCCAGCAGTGTACTAGGCCGGGATGAGCAGTTCTTC. It encodes CASSVLGRDEQFF.

This clonotype was detected a few times. This rearrangement joins TRBV29-1 to TRBJ2-1; no definite D call. The V end lost 0 bases, the J end lost 0 bases, and 12 bases lay between the germline ends. CDR3 length equals 16 residues. In germline, CDR1 is SQVTM, CDR2 ANQGSEA. In nucleotides, the CDR3 is TGCAGCGTTGAAGACGGAAGTGGAAGCTCCTACAATGAGCAGTTCTTC. This translates into CSVEDGSGSSYNEQFF.

This clonotype occurred a few times. The V gene is TRBV27, the J gene TRBJ2-5, with 14 bases identical to TRBD2. Germline V gives CDR1 MNHEY, CDR2 SMNVEV (reference sequence). The CDR3 is made up of 16 amino acids. The ends lost 5 bases at V and 3 bases at J; junction bases unmatched: 5. The CDR3 nucleotides read TGTGCCAGCAGTCCCCTGGGACTAGCGGGGGAAGAGACCCAGTACTTC. Amino acids: CASSPLGLAGEETQYF.